These 26 T cell receptor beta chains were sequenced from one sample in a study of blood T cell repertoires in COVID-19. The protocol was immunoSEQ multiplex PCR, while the TCRdb copy is restricted to in-frame clones and leaves out a portion. Of 310,000 or so clones detected, 80% to 90% appear once; the ten largest clones hold over 9.5%. Sequencing input: PBMCs or T cells enriched from blood (not recorded which). Receptor source: a woman under 30 who had recovered from COVID-19.

This chain connects TRBV6-5 to TRBJ2-7, with 9 positions matching TRBD1. This CDR3 region has 14 residues. Germline V CDR1 and CDR2: MNHEY, SVGAGI. Trimming took 4 bases from V and 7 from J; bases not matched to a gene: 8. The chain's CDR3 is CASSSSTGTGEQYF. The DNA of the CDR3 is TGTGCCAGCAGTTCTTCAACCGGGACAGGGGAGCAGTACTTC.

The V gene is TRBV29-1, the J gene TRBJ2-5, with TRBD1 matching 10 bases. This CDR3 contains 14 residues. Germline-derived CDR1 and CDR2 are SQVTM and ANQGSEA. The junction had 3 bases not matched to a gene; V was cut back by 1 base and J by 4 bases. CDR3 amino acids: CSVEGTGGRETQYF. The DNA for the CDR3 is TGCAGCGTTGAAGGGACAGGGGGTAGAGAGACCCAGTACTTC.

The rearrangement joins TRBV28 to TRBJ1-2, with 7 bases lining up with TRBD1. The CDR3 totals 17 residues. V lost 2 bases and J lost 3; bases outside the gene matches: 12. The V gene's germline CDR1 is MDHEN and CDR2 SYDVKM. The CDR3 bases are TGTGCCAGCAGTTTAGGGACAGTCCCTCTTGTGCACTATGGCTACACCTTC. It encodes CASSLGTVPLVHYGYTF.

The V and J genes are TRBV5-1 and TRBJ2-7; TRBD1 matches 8 bases. There are 15 residues in the CDR3. V shed 3 bases and J 2 bases; nucleotides not matched to a gene: 7. Germline CDR1 is SGHRS and CDR2 is YFSETQ. Written as DNA, the CDR3 is TGCGCCAGCAGCTCAAACCCGACAGGGGCCTACGAGCAGTACTTC. Protein sequence: CASSSNPTGAYEQYF.

This chain links TRBV6-8 with TRBJ2-7; TRBD1 agrees at 7 bases. The V gene end was trimmed by 6 bases and the J gene end by 3 bases; junction bases not matched to a gene: 5. The CDR3 sequence is 13 residues long. The V gene's germline CDR1 is MNHGY and CDR2 SAAAGT. The CDR3 sequence: CASRWGQNYEQYF. In DNA, the CDR3 is TGTGCCAGCAGATGGGGACAGAACTACGAGCAGTACTTC.

This clone was observed a handful of times. The genes are TRBV27 and TRBJ2-1; no definite D call. This CDR3 spans 14 amino acids. From germline, CDR1 is MNHEY and CDR2 SMNVEV (reference sequence). V gave up 2 bases and J gave up 6 bases, with 11 bases separating them. The CDR3 nucleotides read TGTGCCAGCAGTTTAGGTCCGACTTCCAATGAGCAGTTCTTC. Translated, it gives CASSLGPTSNEQFF.

The V call is TRBV5-1, the J call TRBJ2-2; D not certain. The CDR3 consists of 15 residues. The ends were cut back, 4 bases at V and 1 base at J, with 11 bases in the middle. CDR1 is SGHRS, CDR2 YFSETQ, per germline. The CDR3 here is CASSIPEQNTGELFF. In DNA form, the CDR3 reads TGCGCCAGCAGCATTCCGGAGCAGAACACCGGGGAGCTGTTTTTT.

The chain is built from TRBV7-9 and TRBJ2-7, with 8 bases matching TRBD1. Germline V gives CDR1 SEHNR, CDR2 FQNEAQ (reference sequence). The CDR3 consists of 15 residues. V dropped 11 bases and J dropped 5; count of bases not matched to a gene: 17. The CDR3 DNA follows: TGTGCCGGGTCCCTTGACGACAGGGGAGGCGACGAGCAGTACTTC. This translates into CAGSLDDRGGDEQYF.

The V gene is TRBV28, the J gene TRBJ1-1, with a weak D call TRBD1 (6 bases). Germline V lookup: CDR1 MDHEN, CDR2 SYDVKM. The CDR3 sequence is 17 residues long. Trimming took off 6 bases at V and 0 bases at J, with 20 bases between the two ends. CDR3 sequence: CASSPDSRWAMNTEAFF. The CDR3 region has the DNA TGTGCCAGCAGCCCGGACAGCCGATGGGCCATGAACACTGAAGCTTTCTTT.

The chain links TRBV6-1 to TRBJ2-1; 7 bases are a match to TRBD2. The CDR3 spans 17 residues. With V trimmed by 0 bases and J by 4 bases, 9 bases remained unmatched. The germline V gene encodes CDR1 MNHNS and CDR2 SASEGT. The CDR3 nucleotides read TGTGCCAGCAGTGAAGCGCGCGGGGGAAAAAATTACAATGAGCAGTTCTTC. This translates into CASSEARGGKNYNEQFF.

The chain has TRBV5-8 and TRBJ1-2; D unclear. CDR3 length: 15 residues. Trimming removed 4 bases from V and 2 bases from J, with 15 bases in between. CDR1 is SGHTS, CDR2 YDEGEE, per germline. The CDR3 sequence: CASSRPGMRNYGYTF. The CDR3 coding sequence is TGTGCCAGCAGCCGACCGGGGATGCGCAACTATGGCTACACCTTC.

This chain links TRBV19 with TRBJ1-2, with 7 bases fitting TRBD1. V lost 7 bases and J lost 6; bases outside the gene matches: 8. The CDR3 is made up of 13 amino acids. The V gene's germline CDR1 is LNHDA and CDR2 SQIVND (reference sequence). This CDR3 is CASTQQGSHGYTF. The CDR3 nucleotides are TGTGCCAGTACGCAACAGGGGTCTCATGGCTACACCTTC.

The rearrangement links TRBV24-1 to TRBJ2-3; the match to TRBD1 covers 10 bases. With V trimmed by 0 bases and J by 4 bases, 0 bases remained unmatched. Germline lookup yields CDR1 KGHDR and CDR2 SFDVKD. This CDR3 region has 15 residues. CDR3 in amino acids: CATSDLGQGADTQYF. In DNA, the CDR3 is TGTGCCACCAGTGATTTGGGACAGGGGGCAGATACGCAGTATTTT.

The chain is built from TRBV7-4 and TRBJ1-3; a possible D gene is TRBD1 (6 bases). The CDR3 contains 17 residues. Germline CDR1 reads SGHVT; CDR2 reads SQSDAQ. Trimming cost V 3 bases and J 0 bases, with 15 bases left between them. The CDR3 nucleotides read TGTGCCAGCAGCTTGAGCAGGGGCGCGAGCTCTGGAAACACCATATATTTT. Residues: CASSLSRGASSGNTIYF. Filled out from reference TRBV7-4 and TRBJ1-3, the complete variable domain reads GAGVSQSPRYKVAKRGRDVALRCDSISGHVTLYWYRQTLGQGSEVLTYSQSDAQRDKSGRPSGRFSAERPERSVSTLKIQRTEQGDSAVYLCASSLSRGASSGNTIYFGEGSWLTVV.

The chain joins TRBV7-9 to TRBJ1-1, with no clear D. The V gene's germline CDR1 is SEHNR and CDR2 FQNEAQ (reference sequence). The length of the CDR3 is 13 residues. V was shortened by 2 bases and J by 1 base, with 5 bases between the two germline ends. The DNA of the CDR3 is TGTGCCAGCAGCTTATCTAGGAACACTGAAGCTTTCTTT. Protein sequence: CASSLSRNTEAFF.

This clone has a handful of counts. The chain is built from TRBV28 and TRBJ1-2; possible D gene TRBD1, 6 bases. The CDR3 is 13 amino acids. V lost 7 bases and J 4 bases, leaving 13 bases between the germline ends. The V gene's germline CDR1 is MDHEN and CDR2 SYDVKM. For the CDR3, the DNA is TGTGCCAGCACCGACAGGACCTCCTATGGCTACACCTTC. Translating gives CASTDRTSYGYTF.

The chain uses TRBV6-6 and TRBJ1-1; perhaps TRBD1 as D (5 bases). The CDR3 sequence is 15 residues long. From germline, CDR1 is MNHNY and CDR2 SVGAGI (reference sequence). The germline V and J ends were trimmed by 0 bases and 7 bases, with 15 bases remaining between them. CDR3 protein: CASSYSSGVAIEAFF. DNA of the CDR3: TGTGCCAGCAGTTACTCTTCGGGGGTTGCAATTGAAGCTTTCTTT.

Written as DNA, the CDR3 is TGTGCCAGTGGGGATAAACAGGGGGTAGACACTGAAGCTTTCTTT. Its translation: CASGDKQGVDTEAFF. This chain links TRBV19 with TRBJ1-1; 8 bases match TRBD1. V shed 8 bases, J shed 3 bases, and the junction held 11 bases outside the gene matches. The CDR3 length is 15 residues. CDR1 and CDR2 from the germline V gene are LNHDA and SQIVND (reference sequence).

The rearrangement links TRBV5-1 to TRBJ1-4; D gene unclear. V was cut by 4 bases and J by 8 bases, with 18 bases left in between. The CDR3 consists of 15 residues. The germline gives CDR1 SGHRS, CDR2 YFSETQ. The CDR3 DNA follows: TGCGCCAGCAGCCCCGGGTCCACTAACGGAGAAAAACTGTTTTTT. This sequence encodes CASSPGSTNGEKLFF.

The table lists this clone with a few counts. The rearrangement uses TRBV3-1 (or the pseudogene TRBV3-2) and TRBJ2-1, with 8 nucleotides matching TRBD2. Germline V gene data show CDR1 as LGHDT and CDR2 as YNNKEL (reference sequence). J gave up 4 bases and V 0 bases, and 8 bases lay outside the gene matches. The CDR3 is 17 amino acids. CDR3 in DNA: TGTGCCAGCAGCCAAGATCCTTTCGAGCGGGGGTACAATGAGCAGTTCTTC. Amino acids: CASSQDPFERGYNEQFF.

This chain joins TRBV5-8 and TRBJ1-2; perhaps TRBD1 as D (6 bases). V lost 5 bases and J 4 bases, leaving 12 bases between the germline ends. The CDR3 sequence is 13 residues long. Germline V CDR1 and CDR2: SGHTS, YDEGEE. The CDR3 reads CASRSGQLYGYTF. In DNA form, the CDR3 reads TGTGCCAGCAGGAGCGGACAGCTCTATGGCTACACCTTC. The full variable domain, its missing parts supplied by reference TRBV5-8 and TRBJ1-2, is EAGVTQSPTHLIKTRGQQATLRCSPISGHTSVYWYQQALGLGLQFLLWYDEGEERNRGNFPPRFSGRQFPNYSSELNVNALELEDSALYLCASRSGQLYGYTFGSGTRLTVV.

The chain is built from TRBV27 and TRBJ1-2, with unresolved D. The length of the CDR3 is 13 residues. Germline values: CDR1 MNHEY, CDR2 SMNVEV (reference sequence). V was trimmed by 3 bases and J by 8 bases, leaving 13 bases between them. The CDR3 sequence is CASSLPSGRGYTF. The DNA of the CDR3 is TGTGCCAGCAGTTTGCCGAGTGGGAGGGGCTACACCTTC.

The sample holds one count of this clone. The chain couples TRBV11-2 to TRBJ2-7, with 10 bases aligning to TRBD1. J gave up 3 bases and V 3 bases, and 5 bases lay outside the gene matches. The CDR3 contains 15 residues. Germline CDR1 reads SGHAT; CDR2 reads FQNNGV. CDR3 amino acids: CASSFPGQGIYEQYF. As DNA, the CDR3 is TGTGCCAGCAGCTTCCCGGGACAGGGGATCTACGAGCAGTACTTC.

The J gene is TRBJ1-2, the V gene TRBV19; D gene ambiguous. The germline CDR1 and CDR2 sequences are LNHDA and SQIVND (reference sequence). Trimming took off 7 bases at V and 5 bases at J, with 17 bases between the two ends. This CDR3 region has 14 residues. The CDR3 DNA reads as TGTGCCAGTACCCCCACCGGGGAGGCGTATGGCTACACCTTC. This translates into CASTPTGEAYGYTF.

The chain combines TRBV7-2 with TRBJ2-6; D call uncertain. This CDR3 has 14 residues. Germline CDR1 reads SGHTA; CDR2 reads FQGNSA. V was trimmed by 3 bases and J by 12 bases, leaving 15 bases between them. The CDR3 nucleotides are TGTGCCAGCAGCTTCCCCGTGGCTGGCGGCGTCCTGACTTTC. Amino acids: CASSFPVAGGVLTF.

The rearrangement joins TRBV29-1 to TRBJ1-2, with D unresolved. The germline V and J ends were trimmed by 1 base and 3 bases, with 9 bases remaining between them. This CDR3 comprises 13 residues. Germline CDR1 SQVTM, CDR2 ANQGSEA. CDR3 nucleotides: TGCAGCGTTGAAGGAGGGCTCGACTATGGCTACACCTTC. Translated: CSVEGGLDYGYTF.